This TCR beta chain originates from a study of PD-1 blockade in classical Hodgkin lymphoma. Time point of the sample: newly diagnosed, previously untreated cHL patient sample. Untreated, newly diagnosed classical Hodgkin lymphoma PBMCs were comparators. Study-wide findings and caveats: At baseline, newly diagnosed patients reportedly showed less TCR diversity than healthy donors.

The table came from immunoSEQ multiplex PCR; TCRdb's copy has only in-frame clones and leaves some out. This repertoire shows about 17,000 clones, approximately 92% found once; its top ten account for 6.9%. Germline lookup yields CDR1 SNHLY and CDR2 FYNNEI. V lost 3 bases and J lost 4, with 7 bases in between. This CDR3 contains 12 residues. Comments on this clone: What it binds is unknown.

The rearrangement links TRBV2 to TRBJ2-7; possible D gene TRBD1, 6 bases. The TCR was taken from a human donor with classical Hodgkin lymphoma. What was sequenced was peripheral blood mononuclear cells (PBMCs). CDR3 bases: TGTGCCAGCAGTGACACAGGGTACGAGCAGTACTTC. Residues: CASSDTGYEQYF.